These 15 T cell receptor beta chains were sequenced from one sample in a study of control samples from healthy donors and cancer patients (dated by TCRdb to the early 2020s). The library was made by the immunoSEQ multiplex PCR assay. TCRdb holds this immuneACCESS table with in-frame rearrangements only. Some clones are missing; in checked studies, unresolved V genes explain under half, and the rest has no known cause. The sample has 95,000 to 130,000 clones on record, around 89% of them singletons. The ten largest make up approximately 2.3% of the sample. Sequencing was done on a sample of blood. The receptors were sampled from a woman in her 70s in good health.

This clone was observed a single time. V and J are TRBV5-8 and TRBJ1-4; weak D call: TRBD1 (5 bases). Trimming took off 0 bases at V and 5 bases at J, with 8 bases between the two ends. The CDR3 is 14 residues long. Germline V gives CDR1 SGHTS, CDR2 YDEGEE. CDR3 region: CASSLGQSNEKLFF. CDR3 bases: TGTGCCAGCAGCTTGGGACAGTCGAATGAAAAACTGTTTTTT.

J is TRBJ1-5 and V is TRBV19; no reliable D call. Germline V gene sequence: CDR1 LNHDA, CDR2 SQIVND (reference sequence). V was clipped by 6 bases and J by 3 bases, with 15 bases between them. The CDR3 length is 15 residues. This CDR3 reads CASSRLEPSNQPQHF. The CDR3 DNA reads TGTGCCAGTAGCCGCCTTGAGCCATCCAATCAGCCCCAGCATTTT.

This sequence joins TRBV2 and TRBJ2-5; 7 bases map to TRBD2. Germline values: CDR1 SNHLY, CDR2 FYNNEI. V shed 7 bases, J shed 5 bases, and the junction held 7 bases outside the gene matches. The CDR3 contains 13 residues. The CDR3 spells CASNRLGGETQYF. DNA of the CDR3: TGTGCCAGCAATCGACTGGGAGGGGAGACCCAGTACTTC. The full variable domain, in which reference TRBV2 and TRBJ2-5 provide the parts outside the CDR3, is EPEVTQTPSHQVTQMGQEVILRCVPISNHLYFYWYRQILGQKVEFLVSFYNNEISEKSEIFDDQFSVERPDGSNFTLKIRSTKLEDSAMYFCASNRLGGETQYFGPGTRLLVL.

The chain employs TRBV7-9 and TRBJ2-7; tentative D call: TRBD2 (6 bases). This CDR3 spans 17 amino acids. Germline V gene data show CDR1 as SEHNR and CDR2 as FQNEAQ (reference sequence). Trimming left V 5 bases short and J 5 bases short, with 25 bases between. The CDR3 coding sequence is TGTGCCAGCAGCCCAAAAAACCCCCGGGGGTTAAACCACGAGCAGTACTTC. Amino acid sequence: CASSPKNPRGLNHEQYF.

The chain has TRBV15 and TRBJ1-5; no firm D call. Trimming left V 4 bases short and J 3 bases short, with 4 bases between. Looked up from germline, CDR1 is LNHNV and CDR2 is YYDKDF (reference sequence). The CDR3 length is 12 residues. CDR3 DNA: TGTGCCACCAGCAATCCCAATCAGCCCCAGCATTTT. The encoded protein is CATSNPNQPQHF.

This chain connects TRBV3-1 (or the pseudogene TRBV3-2) to TRBJ1-2; no clear D gene. Germline V lookup: CDR1 LGHDT, CDR2 YNNKEL (reference sequence). The germline V and J ends were trimmed by 1 base and 0 bases, with 15 bases remaining between them. The CDR3 contains 17 residues. CDR3 bases: TGTGCCAGCAGCCAAGGGTATGGCAGAGTAACTAACTATGGCTACACCTTC. Residues: CASSQGYGRVTNYGYTF.

The chain links TRBV19 to TRBJ1-3, with D hard to call. Trimming removed 5 bases from V and 8 bases from J, with 13 bases in between. CDR1 and CDR2 from the germline V gene are LNHDA and SQIVND (reference sequence). CDR3 length: 13 residues. The CDR3 is CASSSPSGHTIYF. CDR3 nucleotide sequence: TGTGCCAGTAGTTCCCCATCCGGACACACCATATATTTT.

The chain recombines TRBV5-1 with TRBJ2-2, with TRBD1 matching 7 bases. The CDR3 is 13 amino acids. Germline loops: CDR1 SGHRS, CDR2 YFSETQ. Trimming removed 4 bases from V and 8 bases from J; junction bases left unmatched: 5. CDR3 DNA: TGCGCCAGCAGCGTCACAGGGGTGGGGGAGCTGTTTTTT. Translating it yields CASSVTGVGELFF. Supplemented by reference TRBV5-1 and TRBJ2-2, the full variable domain reads KAGVTQTPRYLIKTRGQQVTLSCSPISGHRSVSWYQQTPGQGLQFLFEYFSETQRNKGNFPGRFSGRQFSNSRSEMNVSTLELGDSALYLCASSVTGVGELFFGEGSRLTVL.

The rearrangement uses TRBV19 and TRBJ1-5; D might be TRBD1 (6 bases). The CDR3 totals 15 residues. V was cut by 6 bases and J by 3 bases, with 15 bases left in between. Germline V gives CDR1 LNHDA, CDR2 SQIVND (reference sequence). CDR3 protein: CASRRGWRDNQPQHF. The CDR3 nucleotides are TGTGCCAGTAGAAGGGGGTGGCGGGACAATCAGCCCCAGCATTTT.

The V gene is TRBV7-2, the J gene TRBJ1-1; D ambiguous. Per the germline V gene, CDR1 is SGHTA and CDR2 is FQGNSA. V was shortened by 5 bases and J by 11 bases, with 18 bases between the two germline ends. The CDR3 consists of 13 residues. Here the CDR3 DNA reads TGTGCCAGCAGCCAGGAGCACTCCTTGGGCGCTTTCTTT. It encodes CASSQEHSLGAFF. Filled out from reference TRBV7-2 and TRBJ1-1, the complete variable domain reads GAGVSQSPSNKVTEKGKDVELRCDPISGHTALYWYRQSLGQGLEFLIYFQGNSAPDKSGLPSDRFSAERTGGSVSTLTIQRTQQEDSAVYLCASSQEHSLGAFFGQGTRLTVV.

This clone was seen a single time. This chain uses TRBV18 with TRBJ1-6, with 11 bases that match TRBD1. The CDR3 loop spans 14 amino acids. The V gene end was trimmed by 5 bases and the J gene end by 11 bases; junction bases not matched to a gene: 5. Germline-derived CDR1 and CDR2 are KGHSH and LQKENI. The DNA of the CDR3 is TGTGCCAGCTCAGCCGGGACAGGGGGTACACCCCTCCACTTT. As protein: CASSAGTGGTPLHF.

This sequence joins TRBV6-1 and TRBJ1-5; 7 nucleotides line up with TRBD1. With V trimmed by 0 bases and J by 5 bases, 1 base remained unmatched. The V gene's germline CDR1 is MNHNS and CDR2 SASEGT. CDR3 length: 14 residues. The CDR3 loop is CASSEAGTDQPQHF. CDR3 bases: TGTGCCAGCAGTGAAGCCGGGACAGATCAGCCCCAGCATTTT.

About this clone: The sample has other DNA sequences that encode this CDR3 too. The gene calls are TRBV4-1 and TRBJ1-2, with D unclear. Germline V gives CDR1 MGHRA, CDR2 YSYEKL. The CDR3 is 12 amino acids. Trimming left V 2 bases short and J 3 bases short, with 4 bases between. The CDR3 reads CASSQPDYGYTF. Here the CDR3 DNA reads TGCGCCAGCAGCCAACCCGACTATGGCTACACCTTC.

The chain couples TRBV6-5 to TRBJ2-5; 10 positions agree with TRBD2. Germline lookup yields CDR1 MNHEY and CDR2 SVGAGI. Germline trimming cut 7 bases from V and 1 base from J; bases unmatched to any gene: 6. This CDR3 is built from 15 residues. Written as DNA, the CDR3 is TGTGCCAGCATTCCCCTAGCGGGGGCCCAAGAGACCCAGTACTTC. This sequence encodes CASIPLAGAQETQYF.

The V and J genes are TRBV24-1 and TRBJ2-2; D perhaps matches TRBD2 (6 bases). Germline CDR1 and CDR2: KGHDR and SFDVKD. This CDR3 comprises 16 residues. The ends were cut back, 0 bases at V and 4 bases at J, with 11 bases in the middle. The CDR3 DNA reads as TGTGCCACCAGTGATTTGGGAGGGGTCATCACCGGGGAGCTGTTTTTT. As protein: CATSDLGGVITGELFF.